These 18 T cell receptor beta chains were all obtained from the same sample, sequenced in a study of shared clonotypes between healthy human individuals. TCRdb's copy holds only in-frame clones and misses some; the assay was immunoSEQ multiplex PCR. The sample holds some 1 million clones, about 75% seen once. Sequenced input: memory CD4+ T cells sorted from blood. As for subset: CD45RA-negative fraction. The origin of the receptors is a man aged 18 to 30 in good health.

The chain recombines TRBV10-2 with TRBJ2-3, with 8 bases lining up with TRBD1. Losses at the gene ends were 5 bases for V and 2 bases for J; bases not matched to a gene: 9. CDR1 WSHSY and CDR2 SAAADI come from the germline V gene. CDR3 length: 16 residues. The CDR3 region is CASSHTGTGDTDTQYF. In DNA, the CDR3 is TGCGCCAGCAGTCATACCGGGACAGGAGACACAGATACGCAGTATTTT.

This clone was seen a handful of times. The chain recombines TRBV2 with TRBJ2-5; possibly TRBD2 for D (5 bases). Trimming took off 4 bases at V and 6 bases at J, with 12 bases between the two ends. The CDR3 extends over 13 amino acids. Germline V gene data show CDR1 as SNHLY and CDR2 as FYNNEI. The CDR3 protein is CASSVSGEKTQYF. The CDR3 DNA is TGTGCCAGCAGTGTTTCCGGGGAAAAGACCCAGTACTTC.

The gene calls are TRBV27 and TRBJ1-2; possible D gene TRBD1, 5 bases. With 5 bases removed from V and 6 bases from J, the gap between germline ends came to 16 bases. Per the germline V gene, CDR1 is MNHEY and CDR2 is SMNVEV (reference sequence). The CDR3 runs 14 residues. The CDR3 here is CASSPGRWTDGYTF. The CDR3 coding sequence is TGTGCCAGCAGTCCGGGACGGTGGACCGATGGCTACACCTTC.

The sample holds one count of this clone. The V call is TRBV5-4, the J call TRBJ1-2, with D hard to call. Germline V gene data show CDR1 as SGHNT and CDR2 as YYREEE (reference sequence). There are 16 residues in the CDR3. V was trimmed by 0 bases and J by 1 base, leaving 13 bases between them. Written as DNA, the CDR3 is TGTGCCAGCAGCTTGGCCTCGATGGGAGGTAACTATGGCTACACCTTC. Protein product: CASSLASMGGNYGYTF.

The chain couples TRBV6-6 to TRBJ2-6; D ambiguous. V was pared by 5 bases and J by 0 bases, with 8 bases between. The length of the CDR3 is 15 residues. Germline loops: CDR1 MNHNY, CDR2 SVGAGI (reference sequence). CDR3 in amino acids: CASSNGPSGANVLTF. CDR3 in DNA: TGTGCCAGCAGTAACGGACCCTCTGGGGCCAACGTCCTGACTTTC.

With respect to this clone: One base separates it from a far larger clone, so it is likely a read error. This chain joins TRBV7-9 and TRBJ2-5; D unclear. Per the germline V gene, CDR1 is SEHNR and CDR2 is FQNEAQ (reference sequence). CDR3 length: 15 residues. CDR3 protein: CASSLPSTLQEAQYF. In nucleotides, the CDR3 is TGTGCCAGCAGCTTACCATCGACCCTACAAGAGGCCCAGTACTTC.

This clone was seen only a few times. This chain connects TRBV13 to TRBJ2-3; D perhaps matches TRBD2 (5 bases). The CDR3 length is 16 residues. From germline, CDR1 is PRHDT and CDR2 FYEKMQ (reference sequence). V lost 5 bases to trimming and J lost 3 bases, with 18 bases between them. CDR3 region: CASSLAGSGGTDTQYF. CDR3 coding DNA: TGTGCCAGCAGCCTCGCGGGCAGCGGTGGTACAGATACGCAGTATTTT. The entire variable domain, with the rest obtained from reference TRBV13 and TRBJ2-3, is as follows: AAGVIQSPRHLIKEKRETATLKCYPIPRHDTVYWYQQGPGQDPQFLISFYEKMQSDKGSIPDRFSAQQFSDYHSELNMSSLELGDSALYFCASSLAGSGGTDTQYFGPGTRLTVL.

The chain has TRBV2 and TRBJ1-3; 8 nucleotides match TRBD1. J was trimmed by 5 bases and V by 6 bases; bases with no gene match: 6. The CDR3 is 14 amino acids. Germline V CDR1 and CDR2: SNHLY, FYNNEI. This CDR3 reads CASSSDRGRNTIYF. Written as DNA, the CDR3 is TGTGCCAGCAGCTCTGACAGGGGAAGAAACACCATATATTTT.

As regards this clone: Other DNA variants within this sample encode the same CDR3. CDR3 DNA sequence: TGTGCCTGGAGTAGGCAGGGGGGCACCGGGGAGCTGTTTTTT. Translation: CAWSRQGGTGELFF. This chain joins TRBV30 and TRBJ2-2, with D tentatively TRBD1 (7 bases). There are 14 residues in the CDR3. In germline, CDR1 is GTSNPN, CDR2 SVGIG (reference sequence). Trimming removed 2 bases from V and 4 bases from J, with 11 bases in between.

V and J are TRBV5-6 and TRBJ2-1, with no clear D. V lost 0 bases and J 6 bases, leaving 13 bases between the germline ends. The CDR3 runs 15 residues. Germline-derived CDR1 and CDR2 are SGHDT and YYEEEE. The chain's CDR3 is CASSLGGVSSNEQFF. CDR3 in DNA: TGTGCCAGCAGCTTGGGCGGAGTCAGCTCCAATGAGCAGTTCTTC.

The chain employs TRBV5-5 and TRBJ2-7; D remains ambiguous. Deletions cut 0 bases from V and 3 bases from J, with 13 bases between. Germline CDR1 SGHKS, CDR2 YYEKEE (reference sequence). This CDR3 comprises 15 residues. CDR3 coding DNA: TGTGCCAGCAGCTTGGTTAACAGCCTTAGCTACGAGCAGTACTTC. Translation: CASSLVNSLSYEQYF. Using reference TRBV5-5 and TRBJ2-7 for the parts outside the CDR3, the full variable domain is DAGVTQSPTHLIKTRGQQVTLRCSPISGHKSVSWYQQVLGQGPQFIFQYYEKEERGRGNFPDRFSARQFPNYSSELNVNALLLGDSALYLCASSLVNSLSYEQYFGPGTRLTVT.

In this sample, this clone turned up once. The genes are TRBV7-8 and TRBJ1-3; the D gene is possibly TRBD1 (6 bases). This CDR3 region has 15 residues. Germline V gives CDR1 SGHVS, CDR2 FQNEAQ. The V gene lost 5 bases and the J gene lost 4 bases, with 15 bases spanning the gap. The CDR3 protein is CASSITGFGGNTIYF. CDR3 coding DNA: TGTGCCAGCAGCATTACAGGGTTTGGGGGAAACACCATATATTTT.

V usage is TRBV6-6 and J usage is TRBJ2-7, with a tentative D call TRBD1 (5 bases). This CDR3 is built from 15 residues. With 6 bases removed from V and 0 bases from J, the gap between germline ends came to 15 bases. Germline CDR1 is MNHNY and CDR2 is SVGAGI (reference sequence). The CDR3: CASRSTGRSSYEQYF. CDR3 sequence (DNA): TGTGCCAGCAGATCCACAGGCCGCAGCTCCTACGAGCAGTACTTC.

V and J are TRBV6-6 and TRBJ2-7; D is uncertain. CDR3 length equals 14 residues. Trimming pared 0 bases from V and 5 bases from J, leaving 11 bases between. Germline CDR1 MNHNY, CDR2 SVGAGI (reference sequence). This CDR3 reads CASSYSAGSDEQYF. The CDR3 DNA sequence: TGTGCCAGCAGTTACTCGGCAGGCTCGGACGAGCAGTACTTC.

The V call is TRBV5-6, the J call TRBJ2-1; D is possibly TRBD1 (5 bases). The germline V gene encodes CDR1 SGHDT and CDR2 YYEEEE. The CDR3 length is 12 residues. The V and J ends lost 4 bases and 11 bases respectively, with 13 bases between them. The DNA for the CDR3 is TGTGCCAGCAGCCGTTGGGGCGCCCAGCAGTTCTTC. Translating gives CASSRWGAQQFF. The variable domain in full, completed from reference TRBV5-6 and TRBJ2-1, reads DAGVTQSPTHLIKTRGQQVTLRCSPKSGHDTVSWYQQALGQGPQFIFQYYEEEERQRGNFPDRFSGHQFPNYSSELNVNALLLGDSALYLCASSRWGAQQFFGPGTRLTVL.

The rearrangement links TRBV6-4 to TRBJ1-1; TRBD1 matches at 9 bases. The length of the CDR3 is 15 residues. From germline, CDR1 is MRHNA and CDR2 SNTAGT. V lost 6 bases and J lost 5; bases outside the gene matches: 10. The CDR3 spells CASRQEGQGSTEAFF. DNA of the CDR3: TGTGCCAGCAGACAGGAGGGACAGGGCTCGACTGAAGCTTTCTTT.

The chain joins TRBV5-1 to TRBJ1-2, with D unclear. V was pared by 0 bases and J by 0 bases, with 9 bases between. Germline CDR1 is SGHRS and CDR2 is YFSETQ. The CDR3 contains 15 residues. Here the CDR3 DNA reads TGCGCCAGCAGCTTGGAGGGTTTAGCTAACTATGGCTACACCTTC. Residues: CASSLEGLANYGYTF.

Only a few counts were recorded for this clone. Here the CDR3 reads CASSIAGLKSGELFF. CDR3 nucleotide sequence: TGTGCCAGTAGTATAGCGGGGTTAAAGTCCGGGGAGCTGTTTTTT. The chain employs TRBV19 and TRBJ2-2, with TRBD2 as a possible D gene (5 bases). Trimming shortened V by 1 base and J by 6 bases, and 12 bases separated the two germline ends. The CDR3 spans 15 residues. Per the germline V gene, CDR1 is LNHDA and CDR2 is SQIVND (reference sequence). Full variable domain (remainder filled in from reference TRBV19 and TRBJ2-2): DGGITQSPKYLFRKEGQNVTLSCEQNLNHDAMYWYRQDPGQGLRLIYYSQIVNDFQKGDIAEGYSVSREKKESFPLTVTSAQKNPTAFYLCASSIAGLKSGELFFGEGSRLTVL.